This T cell receptor (beta chain) originates from a study of regulatory T cells in long-lasting Graves disease. For TCR beta, libraries came from iRepertoire HTBI primers and Arm-PCR of CDR3 regions. TCRdb recomputed calls from the multiplex PCR reads with MiXCR, one row per CDR3 protein. This table has over 250,000 distinct CDR3 sequences, around 21% appearing once. Sample time point: persistent/refractory GD, antithyroid drugs over 5 years with positive TRAb. The authors made the TCR library using RNA they extracted from PBMCs. The CDR3 consists of 15 residues. Germline lookup yields CDR1 SEHNR and CDR2 FQNEAQ (reference sequence). V was clipped by 6 bases and J by 3 bases; unmatched bases: 8.

This TCR was recovered from a female donor with Graves disease. The chain uses TRBV7-9 and TRBJ1-2; 9 bases fit TRBD1. The source material was peripheral blood mononuclear cells (PBMCs), sampled when the disease was refractory, from a patient treated with antithyroid drugs. CDR3 bases: TGTGCCAGCAGACCTACAGGGGGCGATTACTATGGCTACACCTTC. This translates into CASRPTGGDYYGYTF.